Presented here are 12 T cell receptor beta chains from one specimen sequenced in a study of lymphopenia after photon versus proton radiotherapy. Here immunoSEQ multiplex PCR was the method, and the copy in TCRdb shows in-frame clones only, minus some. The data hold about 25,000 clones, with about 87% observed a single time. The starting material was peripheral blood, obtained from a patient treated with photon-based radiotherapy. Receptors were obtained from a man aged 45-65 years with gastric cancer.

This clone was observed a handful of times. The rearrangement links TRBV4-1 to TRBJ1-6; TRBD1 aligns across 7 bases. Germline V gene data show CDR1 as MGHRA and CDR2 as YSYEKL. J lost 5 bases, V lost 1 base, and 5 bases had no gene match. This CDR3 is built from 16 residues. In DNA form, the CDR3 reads TGCGCCAGCAGCCAAGTGCTGGACAGGAATAATTCACCCCTCCACTTT. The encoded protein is CASSQVLDRNNSPLHF.

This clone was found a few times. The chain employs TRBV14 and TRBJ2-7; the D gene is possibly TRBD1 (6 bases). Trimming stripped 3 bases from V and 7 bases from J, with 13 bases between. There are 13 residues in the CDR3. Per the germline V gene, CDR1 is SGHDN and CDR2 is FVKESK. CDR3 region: CASSHAGAGEQYV. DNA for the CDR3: TGTGCCAGCAGCCATGCAGGGGCCGGGGAGCAGTACGTC.

This chain's CDR3 is CASAGVLSYEQYF. CDR3 bases: TGTGCCAGCGCTGGGGTCCTCTCCTACGAGCAGTACTTC. The chain couples TRBV5-6 to TRBJ2-7, with D hard to call. CDR1 SGHDT and CDR2 YYEEEE come from the germline V gene. The CDR3 covers 13 residues. V was pared by 7 bases and J by 0 bases, with 11 bases between.

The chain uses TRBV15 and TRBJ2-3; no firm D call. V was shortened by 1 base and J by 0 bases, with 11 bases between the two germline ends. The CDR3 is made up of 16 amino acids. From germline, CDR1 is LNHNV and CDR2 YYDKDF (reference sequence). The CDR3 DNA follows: TGTGCCACCAGCAGAGGGTTTGCAACTAGCACAGATACGCAGTATTTT. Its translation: CATSRGFATSTDTQYF.

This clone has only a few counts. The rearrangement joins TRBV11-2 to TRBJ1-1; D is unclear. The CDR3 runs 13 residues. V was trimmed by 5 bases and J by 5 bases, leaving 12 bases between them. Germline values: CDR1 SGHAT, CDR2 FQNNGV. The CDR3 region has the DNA TGTGCCAGCAGCCCCCGGTCGGCGACTGAAGCTTTCTTT. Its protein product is CASSPRSATEAFF.

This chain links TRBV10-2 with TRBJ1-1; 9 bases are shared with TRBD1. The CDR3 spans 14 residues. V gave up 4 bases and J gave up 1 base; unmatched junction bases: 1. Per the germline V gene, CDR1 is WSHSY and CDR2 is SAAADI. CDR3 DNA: TGCGCCAGCAGTGGGACAGGGGAGAACACTGAAGCTTTCTTT. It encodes CASSGTGENTEAFF.

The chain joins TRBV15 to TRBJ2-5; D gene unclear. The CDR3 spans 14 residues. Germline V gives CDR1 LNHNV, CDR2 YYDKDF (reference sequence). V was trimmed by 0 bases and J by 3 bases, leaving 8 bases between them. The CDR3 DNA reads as TGTGCCACCAGCAGAGACCCGAACAAAGAGACCCAGTACTTC. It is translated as CATSRDPNKETQYF.

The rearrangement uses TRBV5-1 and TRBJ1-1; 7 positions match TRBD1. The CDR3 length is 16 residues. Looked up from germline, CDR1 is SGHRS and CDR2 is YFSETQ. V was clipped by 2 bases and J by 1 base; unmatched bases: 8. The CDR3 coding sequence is TGCGCCAGCAGCTTCGGGGGACAGAGATGGAACACTGAAGCTTTCTTT. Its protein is CASSFGGQRWNTEAFF. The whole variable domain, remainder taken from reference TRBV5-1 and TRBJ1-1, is KAGVTQTPRYLIKTRGQQVTLSCSPISGHRSVSWYQQTPGQGLQFLFEYFSETQRNKGNFPGRFSGRQFSNSRSEMNVSTLELGDSALYLCASSFGGQRWNTEAFFGQGTRLTVV.

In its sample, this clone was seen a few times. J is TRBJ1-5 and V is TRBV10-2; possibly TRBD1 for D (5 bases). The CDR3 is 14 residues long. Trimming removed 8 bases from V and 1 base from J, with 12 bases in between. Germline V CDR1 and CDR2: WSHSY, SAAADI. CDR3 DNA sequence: TGCGCCAGCTCCCAGTGGGGGAGCAATCAGCCCCAGCATTTT. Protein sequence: CASSQWGSNQPQHF.

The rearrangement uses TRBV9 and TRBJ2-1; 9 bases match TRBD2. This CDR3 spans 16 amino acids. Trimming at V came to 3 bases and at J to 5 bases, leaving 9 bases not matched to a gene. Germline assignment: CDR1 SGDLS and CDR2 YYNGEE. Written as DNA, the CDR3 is TGTGCCAGCAGCGATGAGAGCGGGGGGCTGCACAATGAGCAGTTCTTC. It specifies CASSDESGGLHNEQFF.

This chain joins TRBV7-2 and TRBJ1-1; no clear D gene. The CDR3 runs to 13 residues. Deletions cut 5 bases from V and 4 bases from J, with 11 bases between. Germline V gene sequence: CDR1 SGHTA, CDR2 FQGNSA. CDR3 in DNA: TGTGCCAGCAGCGGAACTGATCTCACTGAAGCTTTCTTT. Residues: CASSGTDLTEAFF.

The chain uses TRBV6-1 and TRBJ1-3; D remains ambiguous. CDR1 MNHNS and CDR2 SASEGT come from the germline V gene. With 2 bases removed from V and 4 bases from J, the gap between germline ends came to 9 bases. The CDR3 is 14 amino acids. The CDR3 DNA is TGTGCCAGCAGTGAACAGAGTGTCGGAAACACCATATATTTT. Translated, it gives CASSEQSVGNTIYF.